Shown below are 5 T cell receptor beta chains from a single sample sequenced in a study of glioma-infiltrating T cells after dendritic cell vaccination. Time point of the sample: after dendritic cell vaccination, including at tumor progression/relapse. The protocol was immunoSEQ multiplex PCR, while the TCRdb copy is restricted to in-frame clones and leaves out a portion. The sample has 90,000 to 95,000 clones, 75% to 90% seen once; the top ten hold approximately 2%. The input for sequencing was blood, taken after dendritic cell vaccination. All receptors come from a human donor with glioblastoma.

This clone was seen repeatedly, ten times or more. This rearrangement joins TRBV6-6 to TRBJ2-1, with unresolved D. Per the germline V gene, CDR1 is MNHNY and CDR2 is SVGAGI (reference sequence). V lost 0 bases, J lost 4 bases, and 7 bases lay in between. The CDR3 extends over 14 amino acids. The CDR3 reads CASSYSPQYNEQFF. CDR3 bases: TGTGCCAGCAGTTACTCGCCGCAGTACAATGAGCAGTTCTTC.

The CDR3 region is CASTKLGAGSRNTEAFF. The CDR3 bases are TGTGCCAGTACGAAACTTGGGGCGGGAAGTAGGAACACTGAAGCTTTCTTT. J is TRBJ1-1 and V is TRBV19; D possibly corresponds to TRBD1 (5 bases). Germline lookup yields CDR1 LNHDA and CDR2 SQIVND (reference sequence). The germline V and J ends were trimmed by 7 bases and 1 base, with 22 bases remaining between them. The CDR3 length is 17 residues.

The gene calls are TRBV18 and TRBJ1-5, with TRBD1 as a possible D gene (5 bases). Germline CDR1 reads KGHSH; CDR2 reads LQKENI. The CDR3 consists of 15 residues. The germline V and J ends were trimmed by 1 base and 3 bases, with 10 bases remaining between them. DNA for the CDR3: TGTGCCAGCTCACCACAATCAGGGCCCAATCAGCCCCAGCATTTT. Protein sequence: CASSPQSGPNQPQHF. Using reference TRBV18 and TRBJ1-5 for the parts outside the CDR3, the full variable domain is NAGVMQNPRHLVRRRGQEARLRCSPMKGHSHVYWYRQLPEEGLKFMVYLQKENIIDESGMPKERFSAEFPKEGPSILRIQQVVRGDSAAYFCASSPQSGPNQPQHFGDGTRLSIL.

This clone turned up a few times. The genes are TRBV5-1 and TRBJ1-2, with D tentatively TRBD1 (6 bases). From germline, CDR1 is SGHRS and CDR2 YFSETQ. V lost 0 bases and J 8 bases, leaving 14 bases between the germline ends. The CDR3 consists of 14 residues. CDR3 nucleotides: TGCGCCAGCAGCTTGGAGGCAGGGGAATCCGGCTACACCTTC. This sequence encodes CASSLEAGESGYTF. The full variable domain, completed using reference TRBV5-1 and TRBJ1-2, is KAGVTQTPRYLIKTRGQQVTLSCSPISGHRSVSWYQQTPGQGLQFLFEYFSETQRNKGNFPGRFSGRQFSNSRSEMNVSTLELGDSALYLCASSLEAGESGYTFGSGTRLTVV.

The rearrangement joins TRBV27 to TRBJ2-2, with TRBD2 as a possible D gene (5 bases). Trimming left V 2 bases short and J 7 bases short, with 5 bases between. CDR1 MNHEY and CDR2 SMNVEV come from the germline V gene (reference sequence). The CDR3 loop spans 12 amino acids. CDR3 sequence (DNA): TGTGCCAGCAGTTTAGGAGGCGGGGAGCTGTTTTTT. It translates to CASSLGGGELFF.